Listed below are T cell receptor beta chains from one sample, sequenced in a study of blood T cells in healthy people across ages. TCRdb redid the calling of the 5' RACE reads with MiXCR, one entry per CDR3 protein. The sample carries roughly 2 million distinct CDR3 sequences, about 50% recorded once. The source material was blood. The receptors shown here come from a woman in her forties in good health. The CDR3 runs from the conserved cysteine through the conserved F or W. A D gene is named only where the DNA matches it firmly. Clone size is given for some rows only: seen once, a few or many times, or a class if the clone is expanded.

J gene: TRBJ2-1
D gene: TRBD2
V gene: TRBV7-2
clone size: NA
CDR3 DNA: TGTGCCAGCAGCTTGGTAGCGGGACTAGCGGGGGGGTTCAATGAGCAGTTCTTC
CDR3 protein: CASSLVAGLAGGFNEQFF

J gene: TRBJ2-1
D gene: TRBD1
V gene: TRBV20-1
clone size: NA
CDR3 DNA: TGCAGTGCTAGAGATTGGGTTTACCGGGACAGGGAGTACAATGAGCAGTTCTTC
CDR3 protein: CSARDWVYRDREYNEQFF

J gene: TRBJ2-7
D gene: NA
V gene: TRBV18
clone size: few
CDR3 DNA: TGTGCCAGCTCACCACTCAAGGATAGCGAGCAGTACTTC
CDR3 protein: CASSPLKDSEQYF

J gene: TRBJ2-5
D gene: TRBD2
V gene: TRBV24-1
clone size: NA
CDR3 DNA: TGTGCCACCAGTGATTTAGCTAGCGGGGGGGCTGGTGAGCAGTACTTC
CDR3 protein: CATSDLASGGAGEQYF

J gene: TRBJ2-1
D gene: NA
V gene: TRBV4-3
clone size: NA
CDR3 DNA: TGCGCCAGCAGCCAAGGAAGGGGGGGGCCGCAGTTCTTC
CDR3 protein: CASSQGRGGPQFF

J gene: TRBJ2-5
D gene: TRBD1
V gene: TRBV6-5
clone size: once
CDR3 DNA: TGTGCCAGCACCGTCCCCGGGACAGGGGGCGCCAAGCAGTACTTC
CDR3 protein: CASTVPGTGGAKQYF

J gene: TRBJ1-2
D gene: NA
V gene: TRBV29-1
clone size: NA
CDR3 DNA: TGCAGCGTCCGGGACTCTCCTAGGGATGGCTACACCTTC
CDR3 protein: CSVRDSPRDGYTF

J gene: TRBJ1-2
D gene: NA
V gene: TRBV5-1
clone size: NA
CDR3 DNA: TGCGCCAGCAGCTTAGAAGGGGAAGGCTACACCTTC
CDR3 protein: CASSLEGEGYTF

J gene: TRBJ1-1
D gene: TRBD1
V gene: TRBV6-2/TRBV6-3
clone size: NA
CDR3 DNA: TGTGCCAGCGGGGACAGTTTGAACACTGAAGCTTTCTTT
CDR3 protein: CASGDSLNTEAFF

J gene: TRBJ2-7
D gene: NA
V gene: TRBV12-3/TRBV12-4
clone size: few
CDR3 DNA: TGTGCCAGCAGTCCCGGACCCACTTATGACTACGAGCAGTACTTC
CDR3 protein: CASSPGPTYDYEQYF

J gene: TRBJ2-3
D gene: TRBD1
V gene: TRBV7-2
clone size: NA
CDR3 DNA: TGTGCCAGCAGCTATTCACAGGGGGCCGGCACAGATACGCAGTATTTT
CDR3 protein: CASSYSQGAGTDTQYF

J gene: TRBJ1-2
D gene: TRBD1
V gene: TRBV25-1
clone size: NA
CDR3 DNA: TGTGCCAGCAGTGATCCAATTCGGGACAGAGCTAACTATGGCTACACCTTC
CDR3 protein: CASSDPIRDRANYGYTF

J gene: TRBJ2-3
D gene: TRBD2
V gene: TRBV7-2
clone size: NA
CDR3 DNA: TGTGCCAGCAGCAGTCGAGCGGGGAGAAGCACAGATACGCAGTATTTT
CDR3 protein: CASSSRAGRSTDTQYF

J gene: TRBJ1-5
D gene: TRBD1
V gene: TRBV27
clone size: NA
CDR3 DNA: TGTGCCAGCAGTACGTATGGACAGGTCGGCAATCAGCCCCAGCATTTT
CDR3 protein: CASSTYGQVGNQPQHF

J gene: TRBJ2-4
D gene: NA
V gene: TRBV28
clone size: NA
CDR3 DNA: TGTGCCAGCAGCCTGGAACGGGGTTTGCTAGCCAAAAACATTCAGTACTTC
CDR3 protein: CASSLERGLLAKNIQYF

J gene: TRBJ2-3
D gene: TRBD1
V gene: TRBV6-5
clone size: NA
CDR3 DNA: TGTGCCAGCAGTTTTCAAGGGGGCCGCACAGATACGCAGAATTTT
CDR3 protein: CASSFQGGRTDTQNF

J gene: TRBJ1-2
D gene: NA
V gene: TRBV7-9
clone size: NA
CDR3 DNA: TGTGCCAGCAGCCCCTACAGGGTTGAGTGGTACACCTTC
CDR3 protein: CASSPYRVEWYTF

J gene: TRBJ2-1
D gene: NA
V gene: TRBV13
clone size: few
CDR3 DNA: TGTGCCAGCAGCTTAGGGGCCAGGGGGAGGAATGAGCAGTTCTTC
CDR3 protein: CASSLGARGRNEQFF

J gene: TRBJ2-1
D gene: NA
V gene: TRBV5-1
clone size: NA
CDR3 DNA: TGCGCCAGCAGCGTGAGGGGTCCCAACAATGAGCAGTTCTTC
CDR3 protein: CASSVRGPNNEQFF

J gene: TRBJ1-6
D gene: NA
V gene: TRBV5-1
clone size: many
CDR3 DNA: TGCGCCAGCAGCTTTTCAGGGGATCCCAATTCACCCCTCCACTTT
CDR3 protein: CASSFSGDPNSPLHF

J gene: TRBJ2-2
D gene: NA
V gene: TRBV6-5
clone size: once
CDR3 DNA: TGTGCCAGCAGACTGGACCCCTACACCGGGGAGCTGTTTTTT
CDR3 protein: CASRLDPYTGELFF

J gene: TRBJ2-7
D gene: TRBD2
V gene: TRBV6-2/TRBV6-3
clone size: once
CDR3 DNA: TGTGCCAGCAGGACTAGCGGGGGGTCCATCGAGCAGTACTTC
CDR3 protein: CASRTSGGSIEQYF

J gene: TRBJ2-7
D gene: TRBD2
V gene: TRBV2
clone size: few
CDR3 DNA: TGTGCCAGCAGGGTACTAGCGAGTTACGAGCAGTACTTC
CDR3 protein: CASRVLASYEQYF

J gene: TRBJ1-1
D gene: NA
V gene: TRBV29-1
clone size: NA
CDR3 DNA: TGCAGCGTTGAAGCACACCTTAACACTGAAGCTTTCTTT
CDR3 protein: CSVEAHLNTEAFF

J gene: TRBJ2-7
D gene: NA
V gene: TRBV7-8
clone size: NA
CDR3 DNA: TGTGCCAGCAGCTTGAAGACAGGAGATTACTACGAGCAGTACTTC
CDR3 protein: CASSLKTGDYYEQYF

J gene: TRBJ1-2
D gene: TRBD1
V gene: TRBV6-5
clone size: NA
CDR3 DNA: TGTGCCAGCAGTCTGCACGGACAGGGCCCCTATGGCTACACCTTC
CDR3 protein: CASSLHGQGPYGYTF

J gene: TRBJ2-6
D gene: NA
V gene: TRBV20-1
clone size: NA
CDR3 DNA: TGCAGTGCTAGACAAGGGACGGCTATCTCTGGGGCCAACGTCCTGACTTTC
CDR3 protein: CSARQGTAISGANVLTF

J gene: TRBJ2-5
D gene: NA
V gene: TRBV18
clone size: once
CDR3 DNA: TGTGCCAGCTCACCAGGGGAGCGCGGAACCTACAATGAGCAGTACTTC
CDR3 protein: CASSPGERGTYNEQYF

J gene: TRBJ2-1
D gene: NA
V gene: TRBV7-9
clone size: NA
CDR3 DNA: TGTGCCACCGACGGGGCGAGATCCTACAATGAGCAGTTCTTC
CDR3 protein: CATDGARSYNEQFF

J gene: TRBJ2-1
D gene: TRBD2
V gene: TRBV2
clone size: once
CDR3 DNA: TGTGCCAGCAGCCCAACGGGACTAGCGGGGGGCGAGCAGTTCTTC
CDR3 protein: CASSPTGLAGGEQFF

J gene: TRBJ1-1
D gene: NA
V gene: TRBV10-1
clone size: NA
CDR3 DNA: TGCGCCAGCAGTGACCCGGGGCGCCGCAGGACTGAAGCTTTCTTT
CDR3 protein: CASSDPGRRRTEAFF

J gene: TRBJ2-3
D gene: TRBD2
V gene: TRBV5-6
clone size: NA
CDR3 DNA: TGTGCCAGCAGTTATACGGGGGGGAACCCGTCACGCACAGATACGCAGTATTTT
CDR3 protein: CASSYTGGNPSRTDTQYF

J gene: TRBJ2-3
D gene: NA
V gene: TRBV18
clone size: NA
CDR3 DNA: TGTGCCAGCTCACCACCGACTAGTGGGGGGACGCAGTATTTT
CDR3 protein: CASSPPTSGGTQYF

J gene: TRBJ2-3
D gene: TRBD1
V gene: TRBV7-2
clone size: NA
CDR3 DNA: TGTGCCAGCAGCTTGCAGGGGGCTGTAAAGGTGTATTTT
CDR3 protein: CASSLQGAVKVYF

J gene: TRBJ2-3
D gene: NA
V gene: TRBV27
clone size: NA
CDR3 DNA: TGTGCCAGCAGTTTAGGAGGGGGGGTAAGCACAGATACGCAGTATTTT
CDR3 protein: CASSLGGGVSTDTQYF

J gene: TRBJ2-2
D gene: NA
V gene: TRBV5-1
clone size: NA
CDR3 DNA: TGCGCCAGCAACCAACTAGGACCCGGGGAGCTGTTTTTT
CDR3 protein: CASNQLGPGELFF

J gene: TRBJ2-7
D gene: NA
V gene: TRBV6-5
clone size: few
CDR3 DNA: TGTGCCAGCCTTGGGCCCTACGAGCAGTACTTC
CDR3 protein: CASLGPYEQYF

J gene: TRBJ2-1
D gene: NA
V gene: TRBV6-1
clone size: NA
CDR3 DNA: TGTGCCAGCATCGAGGGGGACGGAGCCTACAATGAGCAGTTCTTC
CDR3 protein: CASIEGDGAYNEQFF

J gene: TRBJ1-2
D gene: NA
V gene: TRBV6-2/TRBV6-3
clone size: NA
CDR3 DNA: TGTGCCAGCAGTTACCCCGACACCTCCTATGGCTACACCTTC
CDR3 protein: CASSYPDTSYGYTF

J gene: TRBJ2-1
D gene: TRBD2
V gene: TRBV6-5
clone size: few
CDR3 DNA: TGTGCCAGCAGTTACACCTATAGCGGGGGGGCGGGTGAGCAGTTCTTC
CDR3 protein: CASSYTYSGGAGEQFF

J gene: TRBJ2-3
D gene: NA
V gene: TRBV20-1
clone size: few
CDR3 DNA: TGCAGTGCTTTCGACGGGGCTATGGATACGCAGTATTTT
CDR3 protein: CSAFDGAMDTQYF

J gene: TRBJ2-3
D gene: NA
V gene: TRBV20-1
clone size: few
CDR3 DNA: TGCAGTGCTTCTCCTGAGTCAGATACGCAGTATTTT
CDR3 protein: CSASPESDTQYF

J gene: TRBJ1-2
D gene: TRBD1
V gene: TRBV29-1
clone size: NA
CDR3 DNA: TGCAGCGCCGGACAGGGGCCCAACTATGGCTACACCTTC
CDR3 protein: CSAGQGPNYGYTF

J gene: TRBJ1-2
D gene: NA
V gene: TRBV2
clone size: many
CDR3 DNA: TGTGCCAGCAGCGAAGGGCGAGGCTATGGCTACACCTTC
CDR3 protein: CASSEGRGYGYTF

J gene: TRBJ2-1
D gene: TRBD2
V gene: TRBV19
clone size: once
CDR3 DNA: TGTGCCAGTACCACCGGACTAGCGGGGAATGAGCAGTTCTTC
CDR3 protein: CASTTGLAGNEQFF

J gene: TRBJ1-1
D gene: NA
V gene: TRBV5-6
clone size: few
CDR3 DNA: TGTGCCAGCAGCCCGGGACACCCCGGGGAAGCTTTCTTT
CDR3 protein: CASSPGHPGEAFF

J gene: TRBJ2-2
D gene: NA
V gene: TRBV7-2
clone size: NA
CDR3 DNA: TGTGCCAGCAGAACTCCCAGGGTCACCGGGGAGCTGTTTTTT
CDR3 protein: CASRTPRVTGELFF

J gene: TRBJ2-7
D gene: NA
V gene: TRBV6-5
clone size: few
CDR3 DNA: TGTGCCAGCAGTTACTCGATTCTGGCAGGGGCCTACGAGCAGTACTTC
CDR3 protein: CASSYSILAGAYEQYF

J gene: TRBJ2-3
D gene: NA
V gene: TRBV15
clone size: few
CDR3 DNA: TGTGCCACCAGGAAGCGGGATACGCAGTATTTT
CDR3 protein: CATRKRDTQYF

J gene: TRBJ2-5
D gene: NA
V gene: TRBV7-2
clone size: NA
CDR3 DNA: TGTGCCAGCAGCTTAGGGGGCAGATACAATGAGCAGTACTTC
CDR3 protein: CASSLGGRYNEQYF

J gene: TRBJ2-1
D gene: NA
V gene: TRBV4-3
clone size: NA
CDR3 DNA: TGCGCCAGCAGCCAAGTTCAAGCGGCGGCCTACACTGAGCAGTTCTTC
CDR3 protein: CASSQVQAAAYTEQFF

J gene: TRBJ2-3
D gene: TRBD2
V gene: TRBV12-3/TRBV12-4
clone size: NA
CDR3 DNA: TGTGCCAGCACCCCGGGTAGCGGGGGTTTTGGTGATACGCAGTATTTT
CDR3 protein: CASTPGSGGFGDTQYF